This T cell receptor beta chain was observed in a study of memory B cells and T cells in multiple sclerosis. Regarding the study as a whole: Normalization was needed because clone-set size differences affected shared clonotype counts.

Sequencing was performed with immunoSEQ multiplex PCR; in TCRdb, only in-frame clones are kept and a portion is missing. The sample lists roughly 30,000 clones; roughly 82% were seen once. After stimulus-free culture, autoproliferating CFSE-dim and non-proliferating CFSE-high T cells were sequenced separately. Cultures began with 5x10^7 CFSE-labeled PBMCs, unstimulated for roughly 7 days, with replicate wells pooled. CFSE at approximately 0.5 uM labeled the PBMCs, which were then cultured unstimulated. On this clone itself: No antigen is known for it.

Sequenced input: PBMCs from blood kept in culture. This clonotype was sampled from a human donor with multiple sclerosis.

The CDR3 DNA reads TGTGCCAGCAGAGGACAGGGTAGGGGCTACACCTTC. Protein: CASRGQGRGYTF. This chain joins TRBV2 and TRBJ1-2; 8 nucleotides agree with TRBD1. The V gene's germline CDR1 is SNHLY and CDR2 FYNNEI. This CDR3 spans 12 amino acids. J gave up 8 bases and V 6 bases, and 5 bases lay outside the gene matches.